The 19 T cell receptor beta chains below were found in one sample sequenced in a study of blood T cell repertoires in COVID-19. Clones were sequenced by immunoSEQ multiplex PCR, and TCRdb holds only the in-frame ones, with some missing. The repertoire consists of around 240,000 clones, with about 84% occurring once and the leading ten covering roughly 2%. Input material: PBMCs or T cells enriched from blood (not recorded which). All receptors derive from a woman in her forties or fifties who had recovered from COVID-19.

The rearrangement joins TRBV19 to TRBJ1-1, with TRBD1 matching over 9 bases. The J segment lost 5 bases and the V segment lost 1 base, leaving 8 bases of the junction unmatched. This CDR3 has 16 amino acids. Germline-derived CDR1 and CDR2 are LNHDA and SQIVND (reference sequence). Written as DNA, the CDR3 is TGTGCCAGTAGTATAGGCAGGACAGGGGTTCGTACTGAAGCTTTCTTT. Its protein product is CASSIGRTGVRTEAFF.

V gene TRBV7-8 combines with J gene TRBJ1-4, with 9 positions matching TRBD1. Germline V CDR1 and CDR2: SGHVS, FQNEAQ. This CDR3 has 16 residues. With 5 bases clipped from V and 6 bases from J, the junction kept 10 bases outside the gene matches. DNA of the CDR3: TGTGCCAGCAGCCCGAACAGGGGGCTTTTGGATGAAAAACTGTTTTTT. It codes for CASSPNRGLLDEKLFF.

V is TRBV5-6 and J is TRBJ1-1; TRBD1 agrees at 9 bases. V lost 4 bases, J lost 1 base, and 14 bases stayed unmatched. CDR1 is SGHDT, CDR2 YYEEEE, per germline. The CDR3 is made up of 18 amino acids. CDR3 residues: CASSAFGTGSYGNTEAFF. The CDR3 nucleotides are TGTGCCAGCAGCGCTTTCGGGACAGGGTCATATGGGAACACTGAAGCTTTCTTT.

V and J are TRBV19 and TRBJ2-7; 13 bases align to TRBD2. The CDR3 runs to 15 residues. Germline V gives CDR1 LNHDA, CDR2 SQIVND (reference sequence). The V segment lost 5 bases and the J segment 3 bases; nucleotides outside the gene matches: 4. CDR3 nucleotide sequence: TGTGCCAGTAGTGTCCGGACTAGCGGGAGCTACGAGCAGTACTTC. Translation gives CASSVRTSGSYEQYF.

This chain joins TRBV7-2 and TRBJ2-7; a possible D gene is TRBD2 (6 bases). CDR3 size: 20 residues. V shed 0 bases and J shed 4 bases, with 28 bases lying between them. From germline, CDR1 is SGHTA and CDR2 FQGNSA. CDR3 nucleotides: TGTGCCAGCAGCTTAGCCCCCTTCGGGGGAAGGATGGAAAAAGCGTACGAGCAGTACTTC. Encoded protein: CASSLAPFGGRMEKAYEQYF.

This chain joins TRBV19 and TRBJ2-7; D is unclear. Deletions cut 3 bases from V and 0 bases from J, with 6 bases between. CDR1 and CDR2 (germline): LNHDA, SQIVND (reference sequence). This CDR3 has 13 residues. The CDR3 coding sequence is TGTGCCAGTAGTATGGCTGCCTCCTACGAGCAGTACTTC. This codes for CASSMAASYEQYF.

The V call is TRBV7-3, the J call TRBJ1-1; a weak D match, TRBD1 (5 bases). The germline CDR1 and CDR2 sequences are SGHTA and FQGTGA. Trimming pared 4 bases from V and 3 bases from J, leaving 12 bases between. The CDR3 sequence is 14 residues long. CDR3 loop: CASSSEGLDTEAFF. CDR3 coding DNA: TGTGCCAGCAGCTCGGAGGGGTTGGACACTGAAGCTTTCTTT.

The table lists this clone with a few counts. The V and J genes are TRBV7-3 and TRBJ2-1; maybe TRBD1 (6 bases). The germline V and J ends were trimmed by 5 bases and 5 bases, with 13 bases remaining between them. Per the germline V gene, CDR1 is SGHTA and CDR2 is FQGTGA. The length of the CDR3 is 14 residues. This CDR3 reads CASSTSDRNNEQFF. The CDR3 nucleotides read TGTGCCAGCAGCACCTCCGACAGGAACAATGAGCAGTTCTTC. The full variable domain, completed using reference TRBV7-3 and TRBJ2-1, is GAGVSQTPSNKVTEKGKYVELRCDPISGHTALYWYRQSLGQGPEFLIYFQGTGAADDSGLPNDRFFAVRPEGSVSTLKIQRTERGDSAVYLCASSTSDRNNEQFFGPGTRLTVL.

The chain combines TRBV5-4 with TRBJ1-2; D gene ambiguous. The V and J ends lost 4 bases and 5 bases respectively, with 9 bases between them. CDR3 length: 12 residues. CDR1 and CDR2 from the germline V gene are SGHNT and YYREEE (reference sequence). Here the CDR3 DNA reads TGTGCCAGCAGCCAAGACACGTATGGCTACACCTTC. Encoded protein: CASSQDTYGYTF. Supplemented by reference TRBV5-4 and TRBJ1-2, the full variable domain reads ETGVTQSPTHLIKTRGQQVTLRCSSQSGHNTVSWYQQALGQGPQFIFQYYREEENGRGNFPPRFSGLQFPNYSSELNVNALELDDSALYLCASSQDTYGYTFGSGTRLTVV.

The chain carries TRBV13 and TRBJ2-1; TRBD2 matches at 15 bases. With 5 bases clipped from V and 8 bases from J, the junction kept 10 bases outside the gene matches. This CDR3 spans 17 amino acids. Germline V gene sequence: CDR1 PRHDT, CDR2 FYEKMQ (reference sequence). In nucleotides, the CDR3 is TGTGCCAGCAGCCTTCCCGGACTAGCGGGGGGGCCGCATGAGCAGTTCTTC. It translates to CASSLPGLAGGPHEQFF.

This chain connects TRBV7-6 to TRBJ2-3, with TRBD1 matching over 7 bases. The CDR3 totals 16 residues. V lost 5 bases to trimming and J lost 3 bases; unmatched junction nucleotides: 11. CDR1 is SGHVS, CDR2 FNYEAQ, per germline. The CDR3, as DNA: TGTGCCAGCAGCCGACTTAGACAGGGTAGAACAGATACGCAGTATTTT. Translating gives CASSRLRQGRTDTQYF.

J is TRBJ2-6 and V is TRBV28, with D perhaps TRBD1 (6 bases). Looked up from germline, CDR1 is MDHEN and CDR2 is SYDVKM. The CDR3 runs 15 residues. V was shortened by 5 bases and J by 3 bases, with 11 bases between the two germline ends. The CDR3 sequence is CASSTRGFGANVLTF. The CDR3 coding sequence is TGTGCCAGCAGTACTAGGGGGTTTGGGGCCAACGTCCTGACTTTC.

V and J are TRBV4-3 and TRBJ1-1; 7 nucleotides align to TRBD1. Germline V gene data show CDR1 as LGHNA and CDR2 as YSLEER. The ends lost 0 bases at V and 1 base at J; junction bases unmatched: 5. The CDR3 spans 16 residues. CDR3: CASSQDRRGRNTEAFF. CDR3 DNA: TGCGCCAGCAGCCAAGATCGCAGGGGGAGGAACACTGAAGCTTTCTTT.

The chain combines TRBV24-1 with TRBJ2-7, with D tentatively TRBD1 (7 bases). The CDR3 is 15 amino acids. Germline V gene sequence: CDR1 KGHDR, CDR2 SFDVKD. Trimming left V 5 bases short and J 3 bases short, with 16 bases between. CDR3 DNA: TGTGCCACCAGTGTTGGTCAGGGGGGAAACTACGAGCAGTACTTC. This encodes CATSVGQGGNYEQYF.

This clone was seen a single time. The V and J genes are TRBV28 and TRBJ1-6, with 8 bases fitting TRBD1. Germline lookup yields CDR1 MDHEN and CDR2 SYDVKM. This CDR3 has 14 residues. V lost 6 bases, J lost 7 bases, and 5 bases stayed unmatched. In nucleotides, the CDR3 is TGTGCCAGCAGGAGGACAGGGAAGAATTCACCCCTCCACTTT. Its protein product is CASRRTGKNSPLHF.

This chain joins TRBV7-4 and TRBJ2-7, with 16 bases matching TRBD2. J was trimmed by 0 bases and V by 5 bases; bases with no gene match: 10. CDR1 and CDR2 (germline): SGHVT, SQSDAQ. The CDR3 length is 19 residues. CDR3 in amino acids: CASSGGTSGGVASSYEQYF. Here the CDR3 DNA reads TGTGCCAGCAGCGGAGGGACTAGCGGGGGGGTTGCCAGCTCCTACGAGCAGTACTTC.

The chain employs TRBV6-5 and TRBJ2-5; TRBD2 agrees at 8 bases. CDR1 MNHEY and CDR2 SVGAGI come from the germline V gene. The CDR3 length is 15 residues. V lost 2 bases, J lost 1 base, and 3 bases stayed unmatched. CDR3 in amino acids: CASSYERGSQETQYF. The CDR3 DNA reads as TGTGCCAGCAGTTACGAGCGGGGGAGCCAAGAGACCCAGTACTTC.

V and J are TRBV11-2 and TRBJ1-1; D uncertain. CDR3 size: 13 residues. From germline, CDR1 is SGHAT and CDR2 FQNNGV. With 5 bases removed from V and 6 bases from J, the gap between germline ends came to 13 bases. The CDR3 nucleotides read TGTGCCAGCAGCCTACGAACAAGCGCTGAAGCTTTCTTT. Protein: CASSLRTSAEAFF.

In its sample, this clone was seen once. The V and J genes are TRBV19 and TRBJ2-7; D is unresolved. V lost 1 base and J 6 bases, leaving 16 bases between the germline ends. Germline loops: CDR1 LNHDA, CDR2 SQIVND (reference sequence). CDR3 length equals 15 residues. In DNA, the CDR3 is TGTGCCAGTAGTATAGCTCGCGGTTTCAGAGGCGAGCAGTACTTC. Its translation: CASSIARGFRGEQYF.